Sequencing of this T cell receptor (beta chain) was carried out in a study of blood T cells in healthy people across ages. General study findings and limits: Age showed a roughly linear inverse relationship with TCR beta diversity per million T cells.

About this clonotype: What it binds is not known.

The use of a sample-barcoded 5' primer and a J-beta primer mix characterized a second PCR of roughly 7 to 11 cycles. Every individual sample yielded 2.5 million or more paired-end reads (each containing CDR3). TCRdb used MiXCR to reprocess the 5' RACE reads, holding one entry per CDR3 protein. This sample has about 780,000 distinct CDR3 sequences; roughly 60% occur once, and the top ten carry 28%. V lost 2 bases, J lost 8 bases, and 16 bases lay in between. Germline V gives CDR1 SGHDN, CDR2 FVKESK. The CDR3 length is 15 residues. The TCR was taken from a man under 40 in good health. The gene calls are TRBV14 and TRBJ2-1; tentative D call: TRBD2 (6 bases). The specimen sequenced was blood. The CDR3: CASSQRGTPGHEQFF. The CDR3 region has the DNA TGTGCCAGCAGCCAAAGAGGGACTCCGGGACATGAGCAGTTCTTC.